The 8 T cell receptor beta chains below were found in one sample sequenced in a study of T cells in Graves' hyperthyroidism and ophthalmopathy (dated by TCRdb to the late 2010s). Library prep was done by multiplex PCR. Sequencing instrument: Illumina HiSeq 2000. TCR beta CDR3 regions were amplified from RNA transcripts. The first round of RT-PCR for the TCR CDR3 was performed with the HTBI primer set and the Qiagen OneStep RT-PCR kit. The public reads were reanalyzed by TCRdb: fastp trimming at Q25, MiXCR alignment, in-frame beta chains only. Each CDR3 protein gets just one entry, which takes the most common genes and DNA from the rows behind it. The sample table records hundreds of thousands of distinct CDR3 sequences; over 15% of these occur just once. The ten biggest clones cover under 20% of the sample. Sequenced input: blood. These receptors were collected from a woman aged 18-30 years with Graves' hyperthyroidism.

There are many counts of this clonotype. The chain links TRBV24-1 to TRBJ1-2; no clear D gene. CDR1 is KGHDR, CDR2 SFDVKD, per germline. V gave up 0 bases and J gave up 6 bases, with 4 bases separating them. The CDR3 loop spans 12 amino acids. The CDR3 sequence: CATSDLWDGYTF. CDR3 bases: TGTGCCACCAGTGATTTGTGGGATGGCTACACCTTC.

This clonotype has a count of ten or more. The V and J genes are TRBV7-9 and TRBJ2-5; D gene unclear. Per the germline V gene, CDR1 is SEHNR and CDR2 is FQNEAQ (reference sequence). The CDR3 runs 15 residues. V shed 6 bases and J shed 2 bases, with 16 bases lying between them. DNA for the CDR3: TGTGCCAGCAGTTATGGACGCCTCTCACAAGAGACCCAGTACTTC. Residues: CASSYGRLSQETQYF.

This clonotype occurred many times. The J gene is TRBJ2-6, the V gene TRBV7-2; 8 bases align to TRBD1. CDR1 is SGHTA, CDR2 FQGNSA, per germline. Trimming at V came to 5 bases and at J to 2 bases, leaving 8 bases not matched to a gene. CDR3 size: 17 residues. The DNA for the CDR3 is TGTGCCAGCAGCCTAGGACAGGGAAGTGCTGGGGCCAACGTCCTGACTTTC. Encoded protein: CASSLGQGSAGANVLTF.

Ten or more counts support this clonotype. Here the CDR3 DNA reads TGTGCCTGGAGTGCGGCATATAATTCACCCCTCCACTTT. This encodes CAWSAAYNSPLHF. This chain connects TRBV30 to TRBJ1-6, with unresolved D. This CDR3 comprises 13 residues. Germline values: CDR1 GTSNPN, CDR2 SVGIG (reference sequence). Trimming removed 1 base at V and 4 bases at J, with 5 bases between.

A single count supports this clonotype. V usage is TRBV29-1 and J usage is TRBJ2-2; tentatively, D is TRBD2 (6 bases). Trimming removed 5 bases from V and 6 bases from J, with 13 bases in between. The CDR3 is made up of 13 amino acids. Germline V CDR1 and CDR2: SQVTM, ANQGSEA. The CDR3 spells CSVRAGSAGELFF. DNA of the CDR3: TGCAGCGTTCGGGCGGGATCGGCCGGGGAGCTGTTTTTT.

V gene TRBV9 combines with J gene TRBJ1-2; the D gene is possibly TRBD1 (6 bases). The germline gives CDR1 SGDLS, CDR2 YYNGEE. The CDR3 covers 18 residues. Trimming pared 3 bases from V and 0 bases from J, leaving 21 bases between. CDR3 amino acids: CASSAGQIKPDTNYGYTF. The CDR3, as DNA: TGTGCCAGCAGCGCCGGACAGATCAAGCCTGATACTAACTATGGCTACACCTTC.

V is TRBV29-1 and J is TRBJ1-1; 9 nucleotides line up with TRBD1. The germline V gene encodes CDR1 SQVTM and CDR2 ANQGSEA. The CDR3 has 14 residues. J gave up 8 bases and V 0 bases, and 7 bases lay outside the gene matches. The CDR3 here is CSVEDRRQGVEAFF. In nucleotides, the CDR3 is TGCAGCGTTGAAGATCGGAGACAGGGGGTAGAAGCTTTCTTT. Together with reference TRBV29-1 and TRBJ1-1, the CDR3 gives the full variable domain: SAVISQKPSRDICQRGTSLTIQCQVDSQVTMMFWYRQQPGQSLTLIATANQGSEATYESGFVIDKFPISRPNLTFSTLTVSNMSPEDSSIYLCSVEDRRQGVEAFFGQGTRLTVV.

The CDR3, as DNA: TGTGCCAGCAGCTTGGGCAGGCTCGATTCACCCCTCCACTTT. It is translated as CASSLGRLDSPLHF. The chain couples TRBV5-5 to TRBJ1-6; the D is unclear. The CDR3 is 14 residues long. V was cut by 0 bases and J by 8 bases, with 9 bases left in between. CDR1 and CDR2 from the germline V gene are SGHKS and YYEKEE (reference sequence). The complete variable domain, with remaining parts taken from reference TRBV5-5 and TRBJ1-6, reads DAGVTQSPTHLIKTRGQQVTLRCSPISGHKSVSWYQQVLGQGPQFIFQYYEKEERGRGNFPDRFSARQFPNYSSELNVNALLLGDSALYLCASSLGRLDSPLHFGNGTRLTVT.